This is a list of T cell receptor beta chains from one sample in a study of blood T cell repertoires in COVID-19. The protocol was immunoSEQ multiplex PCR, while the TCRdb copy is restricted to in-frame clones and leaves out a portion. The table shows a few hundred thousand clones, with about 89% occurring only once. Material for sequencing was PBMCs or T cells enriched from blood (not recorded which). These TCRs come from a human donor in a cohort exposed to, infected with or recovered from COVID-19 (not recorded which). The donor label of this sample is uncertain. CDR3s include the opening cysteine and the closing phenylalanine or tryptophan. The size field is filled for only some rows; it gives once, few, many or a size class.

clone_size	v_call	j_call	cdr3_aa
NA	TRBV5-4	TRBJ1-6	CASTYIPGQGVYSPLHF
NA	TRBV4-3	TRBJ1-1	CASKGAGTEAFF
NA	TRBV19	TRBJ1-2	CAADPGTGTNYGYTF
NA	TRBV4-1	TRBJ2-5	CASSPTGLETQYF
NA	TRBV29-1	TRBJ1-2	CSVPSASYTF
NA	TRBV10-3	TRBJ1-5	CAISGEIGNQPQHF
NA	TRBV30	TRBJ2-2	CAWSGGTNTGELFF
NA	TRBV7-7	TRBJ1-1	CASSEFQGGNTEAFF
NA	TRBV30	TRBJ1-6	CAWNRGTLHF
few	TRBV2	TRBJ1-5	CASSGDRGNNQPQHF
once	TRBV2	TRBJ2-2	CASRPGAGELFF
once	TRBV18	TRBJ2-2	CASSPGEGNTGELFF
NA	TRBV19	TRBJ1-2	CASSMGTEGVYGYTF
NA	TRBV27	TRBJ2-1	CASRLFGPLAGGASSYNEQFF
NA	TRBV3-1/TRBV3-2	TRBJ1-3	CASSQDRWGVSGNTIYF
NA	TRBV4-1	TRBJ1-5	CASSQTGYQPQHF
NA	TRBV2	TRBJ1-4	CASKAGTGDEKLFF
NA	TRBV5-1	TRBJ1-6	CASSLGAGSPLHF
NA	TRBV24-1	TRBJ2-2	CATKEGGELFF
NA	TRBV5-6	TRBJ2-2	CASSFQGPANTGELFF
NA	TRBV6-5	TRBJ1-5	CASSTYRGRNQPQHF
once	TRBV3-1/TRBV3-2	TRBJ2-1	CASSRLGPQGGEQFF
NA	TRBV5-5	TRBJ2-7	CASSLGFLGGYEQYF
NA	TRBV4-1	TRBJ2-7	CASSQGLGSYEQYF
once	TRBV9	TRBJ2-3	CASSEGGGAETSTDTQYF
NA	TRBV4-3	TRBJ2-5	CASSQSRTRKETQYF
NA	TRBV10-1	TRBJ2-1	CASSERGQGEDEQFF